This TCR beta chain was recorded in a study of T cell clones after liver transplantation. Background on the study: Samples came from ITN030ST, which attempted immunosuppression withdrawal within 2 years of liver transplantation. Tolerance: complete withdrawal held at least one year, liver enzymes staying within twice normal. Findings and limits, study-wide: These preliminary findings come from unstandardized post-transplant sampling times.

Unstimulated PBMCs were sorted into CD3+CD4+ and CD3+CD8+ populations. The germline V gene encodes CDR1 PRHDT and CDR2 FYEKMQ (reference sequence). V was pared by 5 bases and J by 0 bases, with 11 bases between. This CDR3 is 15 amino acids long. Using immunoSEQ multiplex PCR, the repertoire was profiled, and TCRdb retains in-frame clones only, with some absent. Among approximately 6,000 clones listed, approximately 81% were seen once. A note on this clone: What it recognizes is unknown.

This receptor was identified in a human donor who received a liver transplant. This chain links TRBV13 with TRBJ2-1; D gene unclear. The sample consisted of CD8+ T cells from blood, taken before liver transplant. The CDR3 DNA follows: TGTGCCAGCAGCCAGACGGAGACCTCCTACAATGAGCAGTTCTTC. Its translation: CASSQTETSYNEQFF.